These 29 T cell receptor beta chains came from one sample sequenced in a study of cytomegalovirus exposure and HLA in healthy donors. Primers for the PCR totalled 60 Vbeta and 13 Jbeta. Produced via immunoSEQ multiplex PCR; TCRdb's table is partial and in-frame only. This sample has approximately 220,000 clones; 80% to 90% occur once, and the top ten carry approximately 2.9%. The sequencing input was PBMCs. The origin of the receptors is a man under 40 in good health and CMV-seronegative.

This clone was recorded only once. Mismatch with germline at one junction end may stem from a read error. This chain connects TRBV7-9 to TRBJ2-1; the match to TRBD2 covers 8 bases. The CDR3 runs 16 residues. Per the germline V gene, CDR1 is SEHNR and CDR2 is FQNEAQ (reference sequence). CDR3 DNA: TGTTCCAGCAGCTTCCTTAGCGGGATTGGGTACAATGAGCAGTTCTTC. Its protein is CSSSFLSGIGYNEQFF.

This chain links TRBV6-5 with TRBJ1-1; no reliable D call. Per the germline V gene, CDR1 is MNHEY and CDR2 is SVGAGI. Between the trimmed V and J ends, which lost 2 bases and 3 bases, there was a span of 13 bases. The CDR3 covers 15 residues. The CDR3 loop is CASSYKEGVYTEAFF. The CDR3 DNA sequence: TGTGCCAGCAGTTACAAGGAGGGTGTCTACACTGAAGCTTTCTTT.

The chain couples TRBV5-1 to TRBJ2-7; D is possibly TRBD2 (6 bases). V was clipped by 4 bases and J by 4 bases, with 18 bases between them. The CDR3 runs 15 residues. CDR1 is SGHRS, CDR2 YFSETQ, per germline. CDR3 residues: CASSARQGGGYEQYF. The CDR3 DNA follows: TGCGCCAGCAGCGCCCGACAAGGTGGGGGGTACGAGCAGTACTTC.

The count of this clone is one. V usage is TRBV15 and J usage is TRBJ1-4, with D tentatively TRBD1 (5 bases). CDR1 and CDR2 from the germline V gene are LNHNV and YYDKDF (reference sequence). CDR3 length: 18 amino acids. V dropped 1 base and J dropped 0 bases, with 15 bases sitting between them. CDR3: CATSRARLGLATNEKLFF. Written as DNA, the CDR3 is TGTGCCACCAGCAGAGCCCGATTGGGGCTTGCAACTAATGAAAAACTGTTTTTT.

The chain uses TRBV28 and TRBJ1-4; 8 positions match TRBD1. The V and J ends lost 3 bases and 4 bases, in that order; junction bases with no gene match: 1. This CDR3 is 14 amino acids long. Looked up from germline, CDR1 is MDHEN and CDR2 is SYDVKM. The CDR3 loop is CASSLDRVNEKLFF. CDR3 DNA sequence: TGTGCCAGCAGTTTGGACAGGGTTAATGAAAAACTGTTTTTT.

J is TRBJ2-2 and V is TRBV4-1, with 8 bases that match TRBD1. The V and J ends lost 2 bases and 1 base, in that order; junction bases with no gene match: 6. CDR1 MGHRA and CDR2 YSYEKL come from the germline V gene. The CDR3 consists of 17 residues. DNA for the CDR3: TGCGCCAGCAGCCAACCATACAGGGGGAAGAACACCGGGGAGCTGTTTTTT. Translated: CASSQPYRGKNTGELFF.

This clone was seen a single time. In nucleotides, the CDR3 is TGTGCCAGCAGTGGACAGGGGCCCGCAGAGACCCAGTACTTC. This gives the protein CASSGQGPAETQYF. The V gene is TRBV6-1, the J gene TRBJ2-5; the match to TRBD1 covers 8 bases. Unmatched junction bases numbered 5, after V lost 4 bases and J lost 4 bases. Germline V CDR1 and CDR2: MNHNS, SASEGT. This CDR3 spans 14 amino acids.

The chain employs TRBV1 and TRBJ1-1. TRBV1 is termed a pseudogene. This CDR3 region has 13 residues. The CDR3 DNA follows: TGCACCAGCGAAGGGGGGGAACGGACTGAAGCTTTCTTT. Residues: CTSEGGERTEAFF.

The chain employs TRBV28 and TRBJ2-7; D call uncertain. CDR1 and CDR2 (germline): MDHEN, SYDVKM. The CDR3 has 13 amino acids. V lost 7 bases, J lost 2 bases, and 12 bases lay in between. CDR3 sequence: CASTMFGAYEQYF. The CDR3 DNA reads TGTGCCAGCACCATGTTCGGAGCCTACGAGCAGTACTTC.

This clone was picked up one time. V usage is TRBV29-1 and J usage is TRBJ1-2; 7 bases are shared with TRBD1. The CDR3 runs to 17 residues. Trimming at V came to 8 bases and at J to 0 bases, leaving 18 bases not matched to a gene. Per the germline V gene, CDR1 is SQVTM and CDR2 is ANQGSEA. This CDR3 reads CSPEEPGQRLANYGYTF. CDR3 nucleotide sequence: TGCAGCCCCGAGGAACCGGGACAGAGGTTAGCTAACTATGGCTACACCTTC.

In its sample, this clone was seen once. V gene TRBV6-6 combines with J gene TRBJ2-1; D might be TRBD2 (5 bases). From germline, CDR1 is MNHNY and CDR2 SVGAGI (reference sequence). There are 14 residues in the CDR3. V was trimmed by 3 bases and J by 9 bases, leaving 15 bases between them. Here the CDR3 DNA reads TGTGCCAGCAGTTATTTCGGGATATTGGGTGAGCAGTTCTTC. As protein: CASSYFGILGEQFF.

As regards this clone: One end of the junction varies from germline; a read error may be responsible. This CDR3 is also generated by other DNA sequences in the sample. V gene TRBV5-1 combines with J gene TRBJ2-7; D remains unclear. Germline V gene data show CDR1 as SGHRS and CDR2 as YFSETQ. The CDR3 covers 14 residues. The CDR3 is CASSSRFEFREQYF. The CDR3 nucleotides are TGCGCTAGCAGCTCACGATTTGAGTTCCGCGAGCAGTACTTC.

The chain uses TRBV6-6 and TRBJ2-7, with TRBD2 identical over 7 bases. This CDR3 has 16 amino acids. From germline, CDR1 is MNHNY and CDR2 SVGAGI (reference sequence). V gave up 2 bases and J gave up 3 bases; unmatched junction bases: 10. The chain's CDR3 is CASSYPPGRGNYEQYF. CDR3 DNA: TGTGCCAGCAGTTACCCGCCAGGGCGGGGGAACTACGAGCAGTACTTC.

The chain couples TRBV25-1 to TRBJ2-7, with 7 positions matching TRBD2. This CDR3 has 14 residues. Looked up from germline, CDR1 is MGHDK and CDR2 is SYGVNS. V was pared by 1 base and J by 7 bases, with 7 bases of the junction left unmatched. The CDR3 DNA follows: TGTGCCAGCAGTGAATTGGGGGGGTTGGAAGAGCAGTACTTC. Translation: CASSELGGLEEQYF.

The chain carries TRBV27 and TRBJ2-7; possible D gene TRBD2, 6 bases. Germline loops: CDR1 MNHEY, CDR2 SMNVEV (reference sequence). V lost 2 bases and J lost 4, with 15 bases in between. CDR3 length: 15 amino acids. CDR3 protein: CASSLMGGWAYEQYF. CDR3 DNA sequence: TGTGCCAGCAGTTTAATGGGGGGTTGGGCGTACGAGCAGTACTTC.

V and J are TRBV21-1 and TRBJ2-3; the table's D call of TRBD2 was not tested on the DNA. TRBV21-1 is classified as a pseudogene. There are 18 residues in the CDR3. The DNA of the CDR3 is TGTGCCAGCAGCAAAGGGGGGACTCACAAATGGCGCACAGATACGCAGTATTTT. This encodes CASSKGGTHKWRTDTQYF.

V gene TRBV7-2 combines with J gene TRBJ2-7, with 9 bases matching TRBD1. The germline V gene encodes CDR1 SGHTA and CDR2 FQGNSA. CDR3 size: 16 residues. Trimming cost V 5 bases and J 1 base; bases outside gene matches: 9. CDR3 in amino acids: CASSKTGGGWSYEQYF. The CDR3, as DNA: TGTGCCAGCAGCAAAACAGGGGGCGGATGGTCCTACGAGCAGTACTTC.

Concerning this clone itself: One end of the junction is discordant with germline, which a read error may explain. The genes are TRBV7-9 and TRBJ1-2; D not resolved. CDR3 length equals 14 residues. Germline V CDR1 and CDR2: SEHNR, FQNEAQ (reference sequence). The CDR3 DNA reads TGTTCCAGCAGCTTCGGACGGGAGTGGGAGGGCTACACCTTC. Translating it yields CSSSFGREWEGYTF.

The chain links TRBV28 to TRBJ1-2, with D maybe TRBD1 (6 bases). This CDR3 spans 15 amino acids. Germline V gene data show CDR1 as MDHEN and CDR2 as SYDVKM. V was clipped by 2 bases and J by 8 bases, with 18 bases between them. CDR3 region: CASSLRGQRVRGYTF. For the CDR3, the DNA is TGTGCCAGCAGTTTAAGAGGACAGCGCGTAAGGGGCTACACCTTC.

This sequence joins TRBV5-1 and TRBJ2-2; 12 nucleotides match TRBD2. CDR3 length: 18 residues. Germline CDR1 SGHRS, CDR2 YFSETQ. Unmatched junction bases numbered 8, after V lost 2 bases and J lost 3 bases. The CDR3 DNA is TGCGCCAGCAGCTTCCCTAGCGGGGGGGCTTTGCACACCGGGGAGCTGTTTTTT. Translated: CASSFPSGGALHTGELFF. Using reference TRBV5-1 and TRBJ2-2 for the parts outside the CDR3, the full variable domain is KAGVTQTPRYLIKTRGQQVTLSCSPISGHRSVSWYQQTPGQGLQFLFEYFSETQRNKGNFPGRFSGRQFSNSRSEMNVSTLELGDSALYLCASSFPSGGALHTGELFFGEGSRLTVL.

V is TRBV11-2 and J is TRBJ2-7, with D uncertain. The germline V gene encodes CDR1 SGHAT and CDR2 FQNNGV. The ends were cut back, 4 bases at V and 6 bases at J, with 4 bases in the middle. There are 10 residues in the CDR3. CDR3 nucleotide sequence: TGTGCCAGCAGCTCCGGCGAGCAGTACTTC. Translated, it gives CASSSGEQYF.

CDR3 in amino acids: CASSLQGARGNQPQHF. CDR3 nucleotides: TGTGCCAGCTCACTACAGGGGGCGAGAGGCAATCAGCCCCAGCATTTT. The J gene is TRBJ1-5, the V gene TRBV18, with 9 bases that match TRBD1. With 4 bases clipped from V and 2 bases from J, the junction kept 6 bases outside the gene matches. This CDR3 comprises 16 residues. Germline CDR1 KGHSH, CDR2 LQKENI.

Note on this clone: This sample includes further DNA sequences coding for the same CDR3. The chain has TRBV4-1 and TRBJ1-1, with 7 bases fitting TRBD1. V lost 3 bases, J lost 5 bases, and 3 bases stayed unmatched. The CDR3 covers 13 residues. Per the germline V gene, CDR1 is MGHRA and CDR2 is YSYEKL. The CDR3 spells CASSQQGETEAFF. The CDR3 DNA follows: TGCGCCAGCAGCCAGCAGGGGGAAACTGAAGCTTTCTTT.

V and J are TRBV7-2 and TRBJ2-7; D is ambiguous. CDR3 length: 11 amino acids. CDR1 is SGHTA and CDR2 is FQGNSA in the germline V gene. V lost 5 bases and J lost 7, with 9 bases in between. CDR3 DNA: TGTGCCAGCAGCGACACGAATGAGCAGTACTTC. As protein: CASSDTNEQYF.

The J gene is TRBJ1-1, the V gene TRBV2; D ambiguous. The germline V gene encodes CDR1 SNHLY and CDR2 FYNNEI. Trimming pared 6 bases from V and 1 base from J, leaving 12 bases between. This CDR3 has 14 amino acids. The chain's CDR3 is CASRSTIQNTEAFF. Written as DNA, the CDR3 is TGTGCCAGCAGGTCGACAATTCAGAACACTGAAGCTTTCTTT.

This clone was detected once. The chain couples TRBV6-5 to TRBJ2-2; D is undetermined. Trimming left V 5 bases short and J 6 bases short, with 7 bases between. The length of the CDR3 is 12 residues. Germline V CDR1 and CDR2: MNHEY, SVGAGI. CDR3: CASSQRAGELFF. DNA for the CDR3: TGTGCCAGCAGTCAACGCGCCGGGGAGCTGTTTTTT.

The gene calls are TRBV28 and TRBJ1-2, with D maybe TRBD1 (6 bases). There are 13 residues in the CDR3. The germline gives CDR1 MDHEN, CDR2 SYDVKM. Trimming removed 6 bases at V and 8 bases at J, with 16 bases between. CDR3 sequence (DNA): TGTGCCAGCAGCCTCAGAGGGGGATCGGGCTACACCTTC. Amino acid sequence: CASSLRGGSGYTF.

This clone turned up a few times. The J gene is TRBJ1-3, the V gene TRBV23-1; 9 bases match TRBD1. TRBV23-1 is annotated as an ORF whose role is uncertain. V dropped 1 base and J dropped 5; count of bases not matched to a gene: 6. This CDR3 has 16 residues. The CDR3 DNA sequence: TGCGCCAGCAGTCAATTCGGGACAGGGAGAAGAAACACCATATATTTT. It codes for CASSQFGTGRRNTIYF.

The chain couples TRBV2 to TRBJ1-5, with D perhaps TRBD1 (5 bases). The CDR3 is made up of 14 amino acids. V was trimmed by 9 bases and J by 1 base, leaving 13 bases between them. Germline V gene data show CDR1 as SNHLY and CDR2 as FYNNEI. DNA for the CDR3: TGTGCCAGTGGGGACTCGTCGAGCAATCAGCCCCAGCATTTT. It yields the protein CASGDSSSNQPQHF.